One and the same sample provided the 2 T cell receptor beta chains below, sequenced in a study of blood T cell repertoires in COVID-19. Profiled with immunoSEQ multiplex PCR; TCRdb holds only in-frame clones, not every one. The data show 70,000 to 100,000 clones, approximately 80% seen once. Sample: peripheral blood. Receptors were obtained from a human donor in a cohort sampled during active COVID-19.

The chain is built from TRBV20-1 and TRBJ1-2; D possibly corresponds to TRBD1 (6 bases). This CDR3 region has 11 residues. V dropped 4 bases and J dropped 7 bases, with 10 bases sitting between them. In germline, CDR1 is DFQATT, CDR2 SNEGSKA (reference sequence). The CDR3 spells CSANRVSGYTF. For the CDR3, the DNA is TGCAGTGCTAACAGGGTATCTGGCTACACCTTC.

The chain links TRBV3-1 (or the pseudogene TRBV3-2) to TRBJ1-3; D remains unclear. V was cut by 3 bases and J by 4 bases, with 10 bases left in between. The CDR3 spans 14 residues. Germline V gene sequence: CDR1 LGHDT, CDR2 YNNKEL (reference sequence). The DNA for the CDR3 is TGTGCCAGCAGCCAGTTAGACACAGGAAACACCATATATTTT. It is translated as CASSQLDTGNTIYF.